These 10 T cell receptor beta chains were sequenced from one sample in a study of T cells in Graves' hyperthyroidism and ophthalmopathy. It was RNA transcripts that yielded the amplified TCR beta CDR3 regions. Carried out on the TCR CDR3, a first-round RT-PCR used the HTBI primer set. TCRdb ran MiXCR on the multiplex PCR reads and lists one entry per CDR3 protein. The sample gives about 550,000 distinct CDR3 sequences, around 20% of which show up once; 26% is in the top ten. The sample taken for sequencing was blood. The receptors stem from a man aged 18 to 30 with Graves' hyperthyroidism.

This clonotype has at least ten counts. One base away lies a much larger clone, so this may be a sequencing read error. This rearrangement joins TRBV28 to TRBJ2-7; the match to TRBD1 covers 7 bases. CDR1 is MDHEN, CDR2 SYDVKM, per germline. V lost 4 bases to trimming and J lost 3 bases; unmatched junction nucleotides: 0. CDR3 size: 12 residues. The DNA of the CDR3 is TGTGCCAGCAGTTGGGACAGCTACGAGCAGTACTTC. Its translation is CASSWDSYEQYF. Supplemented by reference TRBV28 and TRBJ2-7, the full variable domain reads DVKVTQSSRYLVKRTGEKVFLECVQDMDHENMFWYRQDPGLGLRLIYFSYDVKMKEKGDIPEGYSVSREKKERFSLILESASTNQTSMYLCASSWDSYEQYFGPGTRLTVT.

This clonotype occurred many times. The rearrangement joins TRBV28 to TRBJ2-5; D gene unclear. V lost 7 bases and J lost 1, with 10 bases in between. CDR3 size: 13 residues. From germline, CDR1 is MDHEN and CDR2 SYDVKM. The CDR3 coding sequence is TGTGCCAGCATCGATTACTTCCAAGAGACCCAGTACTTC. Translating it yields CASIDYFQETQYF.

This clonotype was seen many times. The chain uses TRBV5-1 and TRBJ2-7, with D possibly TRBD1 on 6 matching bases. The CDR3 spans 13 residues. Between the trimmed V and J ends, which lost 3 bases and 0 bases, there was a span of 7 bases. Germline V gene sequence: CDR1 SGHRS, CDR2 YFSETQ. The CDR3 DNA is TGCGCCAGCAGCTGGGACATCTCCTACGAGCAGTACTTC. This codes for CASSWDISYEQYF.

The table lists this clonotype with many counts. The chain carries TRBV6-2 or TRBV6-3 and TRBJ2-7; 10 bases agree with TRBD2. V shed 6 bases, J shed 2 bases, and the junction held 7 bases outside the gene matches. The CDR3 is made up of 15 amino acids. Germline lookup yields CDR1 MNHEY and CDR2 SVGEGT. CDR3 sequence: CASSSGSGGAYEQYF. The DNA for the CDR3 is TGTGCCAGCAGCTCAGGCAGCGGGGGGGCCTACGAGCAGTACTTC.

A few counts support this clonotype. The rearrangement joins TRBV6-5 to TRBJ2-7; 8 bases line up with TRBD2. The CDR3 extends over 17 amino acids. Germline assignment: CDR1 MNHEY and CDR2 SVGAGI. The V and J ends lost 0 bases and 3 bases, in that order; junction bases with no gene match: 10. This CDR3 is CASSYSATRGLGYEQYF. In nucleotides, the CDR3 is TGTGCCAGCAGTTACTCAGCCACCAGGGGACTAGGCTACGAGCAGTACTTC.

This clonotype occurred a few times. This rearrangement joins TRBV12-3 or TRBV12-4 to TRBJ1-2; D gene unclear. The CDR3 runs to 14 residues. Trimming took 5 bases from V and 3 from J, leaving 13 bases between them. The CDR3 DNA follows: TGTGCCAGCAGTCCCGTCGGCAGAGACTATGGCTACACCTTC. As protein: CASSPVGRDYGYTF.

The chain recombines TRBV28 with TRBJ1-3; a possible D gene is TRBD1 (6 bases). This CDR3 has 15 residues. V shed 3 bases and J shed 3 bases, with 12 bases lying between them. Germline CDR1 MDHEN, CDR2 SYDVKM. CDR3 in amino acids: CASSLGQSFGNTIYF. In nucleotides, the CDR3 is TGTGCCAGCAGTTTGGGACAAAGTTTTGGAAACACCATATATTTT.

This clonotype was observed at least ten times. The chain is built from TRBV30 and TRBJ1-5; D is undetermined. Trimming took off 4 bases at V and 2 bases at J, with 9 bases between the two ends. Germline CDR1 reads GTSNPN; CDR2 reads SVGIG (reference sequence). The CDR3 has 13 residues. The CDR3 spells CAWTHRGNQPQHF. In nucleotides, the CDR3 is TGTGCCTGGACCCACCGTGGCAATCAGCCCCAGCATTTT. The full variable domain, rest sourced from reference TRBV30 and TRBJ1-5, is SQTIHQWPATLVQPVGSPLSLECTVEGTSNPNLYWYRQAAGRGLQLLFYSVGIGQISSEVPQNLSASRPQDRQFILSSKKLLLSDSGFYLCAWTHRGNQPQHFGDGTRLSIL.

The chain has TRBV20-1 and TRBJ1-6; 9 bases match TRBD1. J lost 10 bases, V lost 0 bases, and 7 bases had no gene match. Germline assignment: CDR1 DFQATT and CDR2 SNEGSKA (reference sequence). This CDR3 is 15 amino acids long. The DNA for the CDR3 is TGCAGTGCTAGAGATCTTGGACAGGGGTACTCACCCCTCCACTTT. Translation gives CSARDLGQGYSPLHF.

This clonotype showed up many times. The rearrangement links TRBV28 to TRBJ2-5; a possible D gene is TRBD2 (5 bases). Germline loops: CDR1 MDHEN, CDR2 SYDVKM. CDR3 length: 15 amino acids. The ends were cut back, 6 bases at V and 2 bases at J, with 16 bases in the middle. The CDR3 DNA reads TGTGCCAGCAGCCACCGGGTGGTAGCGCAAGAGACCCAGTACTTC. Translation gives CASSHRVVAQETQYF.